Following are 28 T cell receptor beta chains from one sample sequenced in a study of blood T cell repertoires in COVID-19. Profiling relied on immunoSEQ multiplex PCR, and the TCRdb table lists in-frame clones only, not all of them. The sample comprises some 130,000 clones, approximately 90% of which are singletons, and 10% rests with the top ten. The specimen was peripheral blood. The source is a man aged 45 to 65 with acute or convalescent COVID-19.

This clone has ten or more counts. V gene TRBV11-2 combines with J gene TRBJ1-1, with D hard to call. CDR1 is SGHAT, CDR2 FQNNGV, per germline. The CDR3 is made up of 12 amino acids. V gave up 0 bases and J gave up 11 bases, with 10 bases separating them. CDR3 coding DNA: TGTGCCAGCAGCTTAGACCCCCGCGTGGCTTTCTTT. Translated: CASSLDPRVAFF.

This clone occurred a few times. This chain connects TRBV3-1 (or the pseudogene TRBV3-2) to TRBJ2-2; 8 positions match TRBD1. The CDR3 is 14 residues long. The ends lost 4 bases at V and 5 bases at J; junction bases unmatched: 3. Germline CDR1 and CDR2: LGHDT and YNNKEL (reference sequence). The CDR3 bases are TGTGCCAGCAGCCCAGGACAGGGTACCGGGGAGCTGTTTTTT. This codes for CASSPGQGTGELFF.

The chain links TRBV7-3 to TRBJ1-6; TRBD1 is a possible D gene (6 bases). This CDR3 region has 13 residues. Germline CDR1 is SGHTA and CDR2 is FQGTGA. Deletions cut 5 bases from V and 14 bases from J, with 16 bases between. The CDR3 DNA is TGTGCCAGCAGCCTGGACAGCACAACGGCCCTCCACTTT. Amino acids: CASSLDSTTALHF.

This clone was counted a single time. This chain joins TRBV7-3 and TRBJ1-1, with a tentative D call TRBD1 (6 bases). The V and J ends lost 1 base and 1 base respectively, with 10 bases between them. CDR1 SGHTA and CDR2 FQGTGA come from the germline V gene. This CDR3 is built from 15 residues. CDR3 DNA sequence: TGTGCCAGCAGCTTAATGGCAGGGGCGAACACTGAAGCTTTCTTT. It is translated as CASSLMAGANTEAFF.

V and J are TRBV4-1 and TRBJ1-2; no definite D call. The CDR3 is 14 residues long. Trimming removed 5 bases from V and 2 bases from J, with 12 bases in between. Germline V gives CDR1 MGHRA, CDR2 YSYEKL. CDR3 in DNA: TGCGCCAGCAGCACCCGCGGCAGCAACTATGGCTACACCTTC. Residues: CASSTRGSNYGYTF.

This chain uses TRBV27 with TRBJ1-4; 9 nucleotides line up with TRBD1. This CDR3 has 12 amino acids. V dropped 7 bases and J dropped 10; count of bases not matched to a gene: 4. Germline CDR1 and CDR2: MNHEY and SMNVEV (reference sequence). CDR3 amino acids: CASKPGQGKLFF. As DNA, the CDR3 is TGTGCCAGCAAACCGGGACAGGGAAAACTGTTTTTT.

The rearrangement uses TRBV5-4 and TRBJ2-3; a possible D gene is TRBD2 (6 bases). Trimming took 1 base from V and 2 from J, leaving 11 bases between them. Germline V gene data show CDR1 as SGHNT and CDR2 as YYREEE (reference sequence). This CDR3 comprises 15 residues. The CDR3 DNA follows: TGTGCCAGCAGCTTGAGGGCGGGGCTCACAGATACGCAGTATTTT. Residues: CASSLRAGLTDTQYF.

CDR3 sequence: CASSPAEKNTEAFF. In DNA, the CDR3 is TGTGCCAGCAGCCCAGCGGAGAAGAACACTGAAGCTTTCTTT. V is TRBV5-6 and J is TRBJ1-1; D is uncertain. The V and J ends lost 4 bases and 1 base respectively, with 11 bases between them. Germline V lookup: CDR1 SGHDT, CDR2 YYEEEE. This CDR3 contains 14 residues.

The rearrangement links TRBV3-1 (or the pseudogene TRBV3-2) to TRBJ2-2; 7 nucleotides agree with TRBD1. CDR1 LGHDT and CDR2 YNNKEL come from the germline V gene (reference sequence). The length of the CDR3 is 15 residues. The ends lost 3 bases at V and 5 bases at J; junction bases unmatched: 6. CDR3 loop: CASSQETGKTGELFF. In DNA form, the CDR3 reads TGTGCCAGCAGCCAGGAGACAGGGAAGACCGGGGAGCTGTTTTTT.

The J gene is TRBJ2-1, the V gene TRBV12-5; 12 bases fit TRBD2. Germline CDR1 and CDR2: LGHNT and FRNRAP. The CDR3 length is 16 residues. The ends lost 5 bases at V and 3 bases at J; junction bases unmatched: 5. This chain's CDR3 is CASGTRLAGDYNEQFF. The CDR3 DNA sequence: TGTGCTAGTGGTACCCGACTAGCGGGGGACTACAATGAGCAGTTCTTC.

The rearrangement uses TRBV30 and TRBJ1-2, with D unresolved. There are 13 residues in the CDR3. Germline V gene data show CDR1 as GTSNPN and CDR2 as SVGIG (reference sequence). V shed 0 bases and J shed 7 bases, with 12 bases lying between them. The CDR3 bases are TGTGCCTGGAGTGTTGGTCTAGTGGGTGGCTACACCTTC. It translates to CAWSVGLVGGYTF. The full variable domain, with the rest looked up from reference TRBV30 and TRBJ1-2, is SQTIHQWPATLVQPVGSPLSLECTVEGTSNPNLYWYRQAAGRGLQLLFYSVGIGQISSEVPQNLSASRPQDRQFILSSKKLLLSDSGFYLCAWSVGLVGGYTFGSGTRLTVV.

This clone was detected only once. This chain joins TRBV5-1 and TRBJ1-4; 7 bases fit TRBD1. The CDR3 spans 13 residues. The junction had 4 bases not matched to a gene; V was cut back by 3 bases and J by 8 bases. Germline V gene sequence: CDR1 SGHRS, CDR2 YFSETQ. This CDR3 reads CASSSGTAEKLFF. CDR3 coding DNA: TGCGCCAGCAGCTCCGGGACAGCCGAAAAACTGTTTTTT.

This chain joins TRBV27 and TRBJ1-2; no definite D call. CDR3 length: 16 amino acids. CDR1 MNHEY and CDR2 SMNVEV come from the germline V gene (reference sequence). Trimming cost V 2 bases and J 0 bases, with 13 bases left between them. Here the CDR3 DNA reads TGTGCCAGCAGTTTAATGGCGGCTCAAGCTAACTATGGCTACACCTTC. Protein: CASSLMAAQANYGYTF.

V is TRBV10-2 and J is TRBJ2-7; D is uncertain. This CDR3 is 13 amino acids long. CDR1 is WSHSY, CDR2 SAAADI, per germline. V was shortened by 4 bases and J by 0 bases, with 7 bases between the two germline ends. In DNA form, the CDR3 reads TGCGCCAGCAGTGCAACTGTCTCCTACGAGCAGTACTTC. Residues: CASSATVSYEQYF.

The chain employs TRBV5-4 and TRBJ1-3, with 7 positions matching TRBD1. CDR1 SGHNT and CDR2 YYREEE come from the germline V gene (reference sequence). The V gene end was trimmed by 4 bases and the J gene end by 2 bases; junction bases not matched to a gene: 3. The CDR3 length is 14 residues. In DNA, the CDR3 is TGTGCCAGCAGCCGTACAGGGGCTGGAAACACCATATATTTT. Translating gives CASSRTGAGNTIYF.

This rearrangement joins TRBV6-5 to TRBJ1-5, with 8 bases lining up with TRBD1. The CDR3 length is 15 residues. J lost 7 bases, V lost 2 bases, and 7 bases had no gene match. CDR1 is MNHEY, CDR2 SVGAGI, per germline. CDR3 sequence (DNA): TGTGCCAGCAGTTACACGCAGGGGGCGAGGCAGCCCCAGCATTTT. The encoded protein is CASSYTQGARQPQHF.

The V and J genes are TRBV3-1 (or the pseudogene TRBV3-2) and TRBJ1-6, with TRBD1 matching over 11 bases. CDR1 is LGHDT, CDR2 YNNKEL, per germline (reference sequence). This CDR3 is built from 14 residues. Germline trimming cut 8 bases from V and 7 bases from J; bases unmatched to any gene: 4. This CDR3 reads CASRGTGGNSPLHF. CDR3 in DNA: TGTGCCAGCCGCGGGACAGGGGGAAATTCACCCCTCCACTTT.

The chain carries TRBV5-1 and TRBJ1-6; D might be TRBD1 (6 bases). Between the trimmed V and J ends, which lost 0 bases and 6 bases, there was a span of 10 bases. Germline V gene lookup returns CDR1 SGHRS and CDR2 YFSETQ. This CDR3 is 15 amino acids long. The CDR3 nucleotides read TGCGCCAGCAGCTTGGATGGACAGTTTAATTCACCCCTCCACTTT. Protein: CASSLDGQFNSPLHF.

V and J are TRBV5-1 and TRBJ1-2; 8 positions match TRBD1. The CDR3 sequence is 15 residues long. Trimming cost V 2 bases and J 8 bases; bases outside gene matches: 11. Looked up from germline, CDR1 is SGHRS and CDR2 is YFSETQ. The DNA of the CDR3 is TGCGCCAGCAGCTTCGGTTGGACAGGGTATGAGGGCTACACCTTC. Protein product: CASSFGWTGYEGYTF.

This clone has just a few counts. The CDR3 DNA reads as TGTGCCACCTCGCGGGGGGGGTCCTATGGCTACACCTTC. Translating it yields CATSRGGSYGYTF. The gene calls are TRBV6-5 and TRBJ1-2; a weak D match, TRBD1 (5 bases). The CDR3 is made up of 13 amino acids. V dropped 10 bases and J dropped 4 bases, with 16 bases sitting between them. Germline lookup yields CDR1 MNHEY and CDR2 SVGAGI.

CDR3 DNA sequence: TGTGCCAGCACCAAAGCGGGAGGGCGACAAGAGACCCAGTACTTC. Translated: CASTKAGGRQETQYF. This chain joins TRBV7-9 and TRBJ2-5, with 10 nucleotides matching TRBD2. CDR1 is SEHNR and CDR2 is FQNEAQ in the germline V gene (reference sequence). Germline trimming cut 7 bases from V and 2 bases from J; bases unmatched to any gene: 7. The CDR3 extends over 15 amino acids. The variable domain in full, with the rest retrieved from reference TRBV7-9 and TRBJ2-5, is DTGVSQNPRHKITKRGQNVTFRCDPISEHNRLYWYRQTLGQGPEFLTYFQNEAQLEKSRLLSDRFSAERPKGSFSTLEIQRTEQGDSAMYLCASTKAGGRQETQYFGPGTRLLVL.

The count of this clone is one. The CDR3 DNA sequence: TGCGCCAGCAGCCAAGGGCCAGGGGGAAGGTTGGACGAGCAGTACTTC. Translation: CASSQGPGGRLDEQYF. The chain joins TRBV4-1 to TRBJ2-7, with TRBD1 identical over 7 bases. The CDR3 consists of 16 residues. The germline V gene has CDR1 MGHRA and CDR2 YSYEKL. V shed 1 base and J 5 bases; nucleotides not matched to a gene: 11.

The chain is built from TRBV7-6 and TRBJ2-2; TRBD1 aligns across 8 bases. J gave up 0 bases and V 5 bases, and 5 bases lay outside the gene matches. The CDR3 has 16 amino acids. The germline V gene encodes CDR1 SGHVS and CDR2 FNYEAQ. Here the CDR3 reads CASSTTGGANTGELFF. The CDR3 region has the DNA TGTGCCAGCAGCACCACAGGGGGAGCGAACACCGGGGAGCTGTTTTTT.

This chain links TRBV9 with TRBJ2-1; no firm D call. Germline V gene sequence: CDR1 SGDLS, CDR2 YYNGEE. This CDR3 is built from 13 residues. V was trimmed by 4 bases and J by 3 bases, leaving 8 bases between them. For the CDR3, the DNA is TGTGCCAGCAGCCCGCGAGTCTACAATGAGCAGTTCTTC. Encoded protein: CASSPRVYNEQFF.

The chain recombines TRBV5-1 with TRBJ2-2, with 9 bases identical to TRBD1. The length of the CDR3 is 17 residues. Germline lookup yields CDR1 SGHRS and CDR2 YFSETQ. V shed 3 bases, J shed 6 bases, and the junction held 12 bases outside the gene matches. Here the CDR3 DNA reads TGCGCCAGCAGCTCAAATCCGGGACAGGGTATGTCCGGGGAGCTGTTTTTT. Translating it yields CASSSNPGQGMSGELFF.

This sequence joins TRBV7-2 and TRBJ2-7; D gene unclear. CDR1 and CDR2 (germline): SGHTA, FQGNSA. The germline V and J ends were trimmed by 3 bases and 0 bases, with 12 bases remaining between them. The CDR3 runs 15 residues. Here the CDR3 DNA reads TGTGCCAGCAGCTTGTCCCTAGTCCTCTCCTACGAGCAGTACTTC. This codes for CASSLSLVLSYEQYF.

V and J are TRBV4-1 and TRBJ1-5, with D possibly being TRBD1 (6 bases). V lost 0 bases and J 4 bases, leaving 10 bases between the germline ends. Germline V lookup: CDR1 MGHRA, CDR2 YSYEKL. This CDR3 region has 15 residues. The CDR3 spells CASSQDTGRNQPQHF. For the CDR3, the DNA is TGCGCCAGCAGCCAAGATACAGGGCGGAATCAGCCCCAGCATTTT.

This chain connects TRBV2 to TRBJ1-3; D perhaps matches TRBD1 (6 bases). The germline gives CDR1 SNHLY, CDR2 FYNNEI. CDR3 size: 18 residues. V lost 0 bases to trimming and J lost 0 bases, with 15 bases between them. The CDR3 protein is CASSEAPDSPSSGNTIYF. CDR3 DNA: TGTGCCAGCAGTGAAGCGCCGGACAGTCCGAGCTCTGGAAACACCATATATTTT.